These 6 T cell receptor beta chains came from one sample sequenced in a study of T cell responses to AZD1222 COVID-19 vaccine. Produced via immunoSEQ multiplex PCR; TCRdb's table is partial and in-frame only. This repertoire shows 150,000 to 200,000 clones, roughly 94% found once; its top ten account for less than 4.5%. The sequencing used peripheral blood, collected on day 0 of MenACWY control vaccination. The receptors originated from an adult in good health.

The chain links TRBV29-1 to TRBJ1-1; D remains ambiguous. Trimming stripped 7 bases from V and 0 bases from J, with 12 bases between. There are 13 residues in the CDR3. In germline, CDR1 is SQVTM, CDR2 ANQGSEA. CDR3 region: CSGSTQLNTEAFF. The CDR3 DNA follows: TGCAGCGGGTCGACACAATTGAACACTGAAGCTTTCTTT.

The chain carries TRBV10-1 and TRBJ2-7, with D possibly TRBD1 on 6 matching bases. Trimming took 6 bases from V and 2 from J, leaving 8 bases between them. This CDR3 contains 12 residues. Germline V gene data show CDR1 as WNHNN and CDR2 as SYGVQD (reference sequence). CDR3 DNA sequence: TGCGCCAGCAGCACAGGGACCTACGAGCAGTACTTC. Translation gives CASSTGTYEQYF.

The V and J genes are TRBV29-1 and TRBJ2-7; 7 positions match TRBD1. Losses at the gene ends were 6 bases for V and 6 bases for J; bases not matched to a gene: 11. The V gene's germline CDR1 is SQVTM and CDR2 ANQGSEA. The CDR3 totals 13 residues. Here the CDR3 DNA reads TGCAGCGTAGCGACAGGGACGGCAGCCGAGCAGTACTTC. Amino acids: CSVATGTAAEQYF.

The V gene is TRBV19, the J gene TRBJ1-5; possible D gene TRBD1, 6 bases. Trimming shortened V by 2 bases and J by 4 bases, and 12 bases separated the two germline ends. In germline, CDR1 is LNHDA, CDR2 SQIVND (reference sequence). The CDR3 runs 15 residues. The CDR3 protein is CASSITRDTNQPQHF. The CDR3 DNA reads TGTGCCAGTAGTATAACCCGGGACACTAATCAGCCCCAGCATTTT.

This clone has a single count. CDR3 nucleotide sequence: TGTGCCTGGAGTGATCGAGGGGGTAGCAATCAGCCCCAGCATTTT. As protein: CAWSDRGGSNQPQHF. This rearrangement joins TRBV30 to TRBJ1-5; D might be TRBD1 (6 bases). Germline lookup yields CDR1 GTSNPN and CDR2 SVGIG (reference sequence). V lost 1 base and J 0 bases, leaving 10 bases between the germline ends. The CDR3 runs to 15 residues.

The CDR3 DNA follows: TGTGCCAGCAGGAGCGCTAACACCGGGGAGCTGTTTTTT. Protein: CASRSANTGELFF. The V and J genes are TRBV12-3 or TRBV12-4 and TRBJ2-2; D gene ambiguous. V dropped 6 bases and J dropped 2 bases, with 7 bases sitting between them. CDR3 size: 13 residues.